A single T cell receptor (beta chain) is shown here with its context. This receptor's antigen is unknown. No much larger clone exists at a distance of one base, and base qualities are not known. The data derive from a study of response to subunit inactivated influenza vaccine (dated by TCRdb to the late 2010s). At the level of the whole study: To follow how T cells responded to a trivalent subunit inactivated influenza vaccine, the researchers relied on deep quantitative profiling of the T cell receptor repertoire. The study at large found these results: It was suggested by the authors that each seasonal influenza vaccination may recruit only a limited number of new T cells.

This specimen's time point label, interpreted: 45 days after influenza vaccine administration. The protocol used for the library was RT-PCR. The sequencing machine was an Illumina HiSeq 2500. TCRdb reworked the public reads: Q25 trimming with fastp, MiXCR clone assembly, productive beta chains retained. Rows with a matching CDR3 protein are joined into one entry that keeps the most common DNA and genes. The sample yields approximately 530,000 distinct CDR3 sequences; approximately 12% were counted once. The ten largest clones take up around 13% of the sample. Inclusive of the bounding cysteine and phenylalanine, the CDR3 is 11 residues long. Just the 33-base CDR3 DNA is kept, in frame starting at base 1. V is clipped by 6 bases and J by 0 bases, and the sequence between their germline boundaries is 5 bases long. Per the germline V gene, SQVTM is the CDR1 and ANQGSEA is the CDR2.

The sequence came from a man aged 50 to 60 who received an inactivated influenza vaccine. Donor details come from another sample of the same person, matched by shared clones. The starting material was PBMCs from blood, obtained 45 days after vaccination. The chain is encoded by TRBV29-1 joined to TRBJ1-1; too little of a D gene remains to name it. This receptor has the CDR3 CSVRLNTEAFF. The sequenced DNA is TGCAGCGTGAGACTGAACACTGAAGCTTTCTTT.